This T cell receptor (beta chain) stems from a study of cytomegalovirus exposure and HLA in healthy donors. Study in general: Early released data comprised around 80 million unique TCRs from HLA-typed donors. Of the donors genotyped, about 390 in all, about 80% fell in the Caucasian-associated ancestry cluster. Regarding the study as a whole: Across donors, sequencing depth was assumed by presence/absence analyses to be roughly uniform.

With 60 Vbeta and 13 Jbeta primers, the PCR was carried out. Sequencing was performed with immunoSEQ multiplex PCR; in TCRdb, only in-frame clones are kept and a portion is missing. Of around 130,000 clones listed, 80% to 90% are singletons. Germline CDR1 and CDR2: MDHEN and SYDVKM. The V gene lost 6 bases and the J gene lost 1 base, with 13 bases spanning the gap. CDR3 length: 16 residues. Comment on this clone: Its antigen is still unknown.

The TCR comes from a woman between 35 and 50 years old in good health and CMV-seropositive. The rearrangement uses TRBV28 and TRBJ2-6, with D tentatively TRBD1 (6 bases). The sequenced sample was PBMCs. The chain's CDR3 is CASSPPTGSGANVLTF. CDR3 in DNA: TGTGCCAGCAGCCCCCCCACAGGGTCTGGGGCCAACGTCCTGACTTTC.